This T cell receptor (beta chain) comes out of a study of human T cells and chemical hapten exposure (dated by TCRdb to the early 2020s). Some background on the complete study: For sensitization, 2% DPC in acetone was applied to a roughly 2 cm by roughly 2 cm area of upper inner arm skin. Alopecia areata with under or over 50% scalp involvement, alopecia totalis and alopecia universalis were represented in the patient cohort, which was mostly female. Patient blood was sampled pre-sensitization (week 0) and at 2, 6 and about 24 weeks after DPC sensitization. Libraries were pooled for sequencing, and per-sample TCR yields varied mainly because of small differences in library volumes within the pool. This study followed changes in the peripheral blood TCR repertoire in vivo during primary and secondary sensitization of alopecia patients to the hapten diphenylcyclopropenone (DPC). Throughout the study period of roughly five months, patients also received therapeutic DPC doses to the scalp every week. Patch testing was done on the upper back using Finn chambers containing 0.01% DPC, and results were scored after 6 days according to International Contact Dermatitis Research Group standards. Blood for TCR sequencing was provided by twenty-nine alopecia patients at one to four time points (pre-sensitization, 2, 6 and 24 weeks). Here is what the overall study found, with its caveats: After repeated subsampling, changes were observed in the strength of the expansion versus patch-test correlation and in the threshold at which the correlation became significant. All patients had alopecia, a presumed autoimmune disease, so their immune response might differ from that of healthy individuals. The number of TCRs above 1 in 1000 frequency did not change with DPC sensitization; there was no evidence of global repertoire structure alterations. Compared with pre-sensitization or healthy control sets, expanded TCRs formed significantly more large CDR3 similarity clusters, which is consistent with antigen-driven responses. A positive correlation was found between the number of PT1 expanded TCRs and patch test score, with significance reached at thresholds 8, 16 and 32 but not 4.

There are a few counts of this clonotype. The target of this receptor is not known. Within one base of it there is no much larger clone, and no base qualities were kept. Interpreted using the paper, the time point label stands for: patch test 3, about 24 weeks after DPC sensitization. Sample treatment or condition, as interpreted from the label and publication: therapeutic diphenylcyclopropenone sensitization with weekly scalp DPC. At each patch-test visit, blood was drawn before the patch test was applied. Patients were eligible if aged 18 to 70, diagnosed with alopecia and judged suitable for DPC therapy, and pregnant patients were excluded. Total RNA was extracted from unfractionated whole blood that had been collected in Tempus Blood RNA tubes. Library preparation employed RACE. TCRdb shows the sequencer as NextSeq 500. During library preparation, unique molecular identifiers were attached to individual cDNA molecules so that TCRs could be counted quantitatively and reproducibly. Both TCR alpha and TCR beta chains were sequenced from each blood RNA sample. The study's processing was this. A median of roughly 100,000 TCRs per sample was observed, with a range of about 20,000 to 750,000. V, J and CDR3 annotation of the TCR reads was carried out using the Decombinator software suite. To make PS versus PT1 abundance plots, every sample was subsampled to the same number of TCRs (28,000). TCRs were defined as expanded if absent before sensitization and observed at least eight times at the 2-week time point. Clones were called with MiXCR by TCRdb after fastp trimmed the public reads at Q25, and only in-frame beta chains were retained. Records with the same CDR3 protein are collapsed into one entry carrying the most frequent genes and DNA. The V and J calls were determined by TCRdb, not by the authors. This sample comprises around 110,000 distinct CDR3 sequences, approximately 11% of them detected only once. The ten largest clones represent 2.4% of the sample.

Trimming accounts for 7 bases at V and 10 bases at J, while the number of junction bases matched to no gene is 11. Reading from cysteine to phenylalanine, the CDR3 counts 14 amino acids. CDR3 DNA is the only sequence kept; it has 42 bases, read in frame from the first base. The source is a woman aged 45-60 years with alopecia areata. Some clones in this sample may be carry-over from other donors' samples. The starting material was whole blood, obtained in connection with sensitization to the hapten diphenylcyclopropenone (DPC). The chain was built from TRBV12-3 or TRBV12-4 and TRBJ2-1; 9 nucleotides in the junction match TRBD1. The CDR3 reads CASNTRDRVREQFF. The DNA sequence is TGTGCCAGCAACACCCGGGACAGGGTCCGGGAGCAGTTCTTC.